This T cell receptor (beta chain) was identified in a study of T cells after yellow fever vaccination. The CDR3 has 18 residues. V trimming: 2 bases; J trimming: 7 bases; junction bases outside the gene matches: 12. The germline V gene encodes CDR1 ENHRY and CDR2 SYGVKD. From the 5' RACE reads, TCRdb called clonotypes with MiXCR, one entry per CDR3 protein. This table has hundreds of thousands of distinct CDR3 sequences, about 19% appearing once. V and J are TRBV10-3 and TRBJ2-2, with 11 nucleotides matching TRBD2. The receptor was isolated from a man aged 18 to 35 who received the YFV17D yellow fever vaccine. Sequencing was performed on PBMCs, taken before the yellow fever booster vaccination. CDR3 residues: CAISERPPGLAELGELFF. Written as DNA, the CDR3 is TGTGCCATCAGTGAGAGACCCCCGGGACTAGCGGAGCTCGGGGAGCTGTTTTTT.